This section outlines one TCR beta chain sequence together with its context. The antigen remains unidentified. The CDR3 spans 11 residues. CDR1 MDHEN and CDR2 SYDVKM come from the germline V gene. V was cut by 6 bases and J by 8 bases, with 5 bases left in between. The sample originates from a study of CD4 T cells in relation to SARS-CoV-2 and coronaviruses. Study summary: After roughly ten days of antigen culture, PBMC TCR beta CDR3s were sequenced.

Unexposed donor CD4+ T cells date from about 2011-2018, before the COVID-19 pandemic. The cells were cultured for around ten days before CD4+ T cells were isolated. Assay used: immunoSEQ multiplex PCR; TCRdb lists only in-frame clones, some missing. The repertoire holds around 23,000 clones, about three quarters seen once, with about 14% in the top ten. This receptor was identified in a human donor in good health. What was sequenced was CD4+ T cells from PBMCs, cultured in vitro. The chain joins TRBV28 to TRBJ1-6; D is unresolved. This chain's CDR3 is CASRRDSPLHF. The DNA of the CDR3 is TGTGCCAGCAGGAGAGATTCACCCCTCCACTTT.